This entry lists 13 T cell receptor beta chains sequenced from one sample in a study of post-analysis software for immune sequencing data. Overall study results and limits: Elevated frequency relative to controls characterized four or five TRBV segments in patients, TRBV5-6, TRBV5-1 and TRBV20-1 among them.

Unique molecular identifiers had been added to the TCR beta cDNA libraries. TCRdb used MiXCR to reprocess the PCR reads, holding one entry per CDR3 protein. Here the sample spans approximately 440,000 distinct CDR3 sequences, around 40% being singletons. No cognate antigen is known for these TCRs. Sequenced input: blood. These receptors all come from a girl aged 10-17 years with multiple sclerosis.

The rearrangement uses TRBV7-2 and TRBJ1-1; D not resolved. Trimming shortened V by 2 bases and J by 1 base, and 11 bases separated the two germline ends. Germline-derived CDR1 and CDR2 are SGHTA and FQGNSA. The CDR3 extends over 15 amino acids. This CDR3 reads CASSLSVSANTEAFF. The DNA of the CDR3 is TGTGCCAGCAGCTTATCGGTGAGCGCGAACACTGAAGCTTTCTTT.

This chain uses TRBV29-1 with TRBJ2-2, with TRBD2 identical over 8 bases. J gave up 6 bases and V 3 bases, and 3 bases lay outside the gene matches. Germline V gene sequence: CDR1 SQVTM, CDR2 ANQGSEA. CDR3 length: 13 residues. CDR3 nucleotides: TGCAGCGTTGATATGGGACTAGCCGGGGAGCTGTTTTTT. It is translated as CSVDMGLAGELFF.

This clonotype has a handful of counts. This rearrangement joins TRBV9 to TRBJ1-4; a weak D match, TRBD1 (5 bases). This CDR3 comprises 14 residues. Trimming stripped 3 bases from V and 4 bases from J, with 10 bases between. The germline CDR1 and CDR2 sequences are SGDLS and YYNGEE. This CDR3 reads CASSGRQNNEKLFF. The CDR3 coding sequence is TGTGCCAGCAGCGGCAGACAGAATAATGAAAAACTGTTTTTT.

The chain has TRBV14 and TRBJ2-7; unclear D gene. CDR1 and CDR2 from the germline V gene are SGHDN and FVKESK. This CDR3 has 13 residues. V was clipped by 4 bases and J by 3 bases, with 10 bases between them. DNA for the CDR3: TGTGCCAGCAGCCCCCTCCCTTTCTACGAGCAGTACTTC. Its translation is CASSPLPFYEQYF.

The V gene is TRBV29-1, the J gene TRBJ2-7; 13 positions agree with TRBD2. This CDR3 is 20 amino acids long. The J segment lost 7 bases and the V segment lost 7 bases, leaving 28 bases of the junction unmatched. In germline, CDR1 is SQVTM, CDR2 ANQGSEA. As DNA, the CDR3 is TGCAGCGCTCGCAGCTCCGGACTAGCGGGAGTTAGGAGCTCTTACAATGAGCAGTACTTC. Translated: CSARSSGLAGVRSSYNEQYF.

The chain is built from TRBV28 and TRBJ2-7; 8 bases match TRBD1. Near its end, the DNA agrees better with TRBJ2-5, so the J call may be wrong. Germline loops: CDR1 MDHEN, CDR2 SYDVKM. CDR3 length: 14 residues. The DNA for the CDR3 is TGTGCCAGCAGTGGTGGACAGGGAACAGAGACCCAGTACTTC. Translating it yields CASSGGQGTETQYF.

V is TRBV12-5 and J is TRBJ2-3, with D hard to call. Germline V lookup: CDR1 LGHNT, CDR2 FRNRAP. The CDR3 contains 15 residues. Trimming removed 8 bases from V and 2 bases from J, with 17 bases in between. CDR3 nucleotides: TGTGCTAGTTCCGCAGGTGACTTCACCACAGATACGCAGTATTTT. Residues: CASSAGDFTTDTQYF.

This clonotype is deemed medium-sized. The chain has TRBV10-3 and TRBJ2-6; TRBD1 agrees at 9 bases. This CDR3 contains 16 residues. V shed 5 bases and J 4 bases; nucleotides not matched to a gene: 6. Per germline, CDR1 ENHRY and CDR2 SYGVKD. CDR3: CAISPGTGNGANVLTF. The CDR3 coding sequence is TGTGCCATCAGTCCCGGGACAGGGAACGGGGCCAACGTCCTGACTTTC.

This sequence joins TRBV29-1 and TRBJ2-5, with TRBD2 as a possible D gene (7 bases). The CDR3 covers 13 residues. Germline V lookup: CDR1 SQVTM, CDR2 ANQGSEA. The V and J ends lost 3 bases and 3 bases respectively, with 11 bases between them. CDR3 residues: CSVERGGEETQYF. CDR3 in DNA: TGCAGCGTTGAGAGGGGGGGGGAAGAGACCCAGTACTTC.

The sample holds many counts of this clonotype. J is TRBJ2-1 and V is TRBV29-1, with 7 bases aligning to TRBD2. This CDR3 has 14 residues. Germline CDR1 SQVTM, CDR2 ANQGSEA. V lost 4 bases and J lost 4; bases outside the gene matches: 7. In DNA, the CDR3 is TGCAGCGTTGGGGGGGGTGGAGCTTACAATGAGCAGTTCTTC. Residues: CSVGGGGAYNEQFF.

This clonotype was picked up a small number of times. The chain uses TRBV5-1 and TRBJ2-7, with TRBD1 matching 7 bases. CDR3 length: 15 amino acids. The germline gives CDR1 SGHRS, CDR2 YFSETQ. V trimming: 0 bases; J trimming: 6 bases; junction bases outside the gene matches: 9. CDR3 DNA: TGCGCCAGCAGCTTGGATAGGGGACAGTTATTCGAGCAGTACTTC. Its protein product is CASSLDRGQLFEQYF.

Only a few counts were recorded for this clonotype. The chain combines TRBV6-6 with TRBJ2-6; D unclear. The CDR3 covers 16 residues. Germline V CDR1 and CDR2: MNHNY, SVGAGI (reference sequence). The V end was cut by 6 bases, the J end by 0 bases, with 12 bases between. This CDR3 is CASRKVSPSGANVLTF. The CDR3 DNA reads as TGTGCCAGCAGGAAGGTCAGCCCCTCTGGGGCCAACGTCCTGACTTTC.

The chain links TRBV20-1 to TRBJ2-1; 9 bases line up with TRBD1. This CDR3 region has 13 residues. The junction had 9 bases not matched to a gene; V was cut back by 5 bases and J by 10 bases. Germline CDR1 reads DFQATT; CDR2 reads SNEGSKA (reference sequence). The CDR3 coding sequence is TGCAGTGCTCCGACCACCGGGACAGGGGAGCAGTTCTTC. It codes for CSAPTTGTGEQFF.